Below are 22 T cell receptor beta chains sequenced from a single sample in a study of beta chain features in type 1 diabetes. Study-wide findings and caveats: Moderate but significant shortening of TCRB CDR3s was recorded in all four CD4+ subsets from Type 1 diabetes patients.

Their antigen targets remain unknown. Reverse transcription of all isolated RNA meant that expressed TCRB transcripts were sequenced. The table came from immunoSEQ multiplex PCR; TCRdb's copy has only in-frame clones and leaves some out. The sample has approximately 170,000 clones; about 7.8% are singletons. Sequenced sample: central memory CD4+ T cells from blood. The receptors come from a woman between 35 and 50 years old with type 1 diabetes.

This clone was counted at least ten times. CDR3 in DNA: TGTGCCAGCAGTGGACTAGCGGACAATGAGCAGTTCTTC. It codes for CASSGLADNEQFF. The rearrangement joins TRBV2 to TRBJ2-1, with 9 bases fitting TRBD2. This CDR3 contains 13 residues. The V and J ends lost 4 bases and 5 bases, in that order; junction bases with no gene match: 0. From germline, CDR1 is SNHLY and CDR2 FYNNEI.

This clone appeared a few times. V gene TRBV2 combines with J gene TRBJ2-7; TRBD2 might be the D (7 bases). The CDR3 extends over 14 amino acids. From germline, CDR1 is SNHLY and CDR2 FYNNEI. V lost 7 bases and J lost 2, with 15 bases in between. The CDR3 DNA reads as TGTGCCAGCACTCCGAGGGGGGGGCCCTACGAGCAGTACTTC. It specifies CASTPRGGPYEQYF.

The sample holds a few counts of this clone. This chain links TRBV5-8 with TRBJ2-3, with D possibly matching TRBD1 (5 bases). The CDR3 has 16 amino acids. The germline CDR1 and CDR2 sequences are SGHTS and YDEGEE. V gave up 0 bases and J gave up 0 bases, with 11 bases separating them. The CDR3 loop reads CASSLGRQFSTDTQYF. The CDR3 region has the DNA TGTGCCAGCAGCTTGGGGCGACAGTTCAGCACAGATACGCAGTATTTT.

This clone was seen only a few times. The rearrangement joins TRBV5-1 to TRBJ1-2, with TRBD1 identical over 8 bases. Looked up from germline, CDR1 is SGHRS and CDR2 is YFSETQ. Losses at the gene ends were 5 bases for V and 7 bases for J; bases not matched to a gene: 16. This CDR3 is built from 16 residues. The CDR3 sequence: CASSFESGTGTSGYTF. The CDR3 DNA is TGCGCCAGCAGTTTCGAATCCGGGACAGGAACGAGTGGCTACACCTTC.

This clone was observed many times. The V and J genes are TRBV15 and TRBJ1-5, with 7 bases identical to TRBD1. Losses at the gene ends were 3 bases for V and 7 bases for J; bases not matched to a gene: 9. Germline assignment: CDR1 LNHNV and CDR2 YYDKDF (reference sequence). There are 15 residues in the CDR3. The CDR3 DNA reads TGTGCCACCAGCAGGGGGGAGACAGGGCCGCAGCCCCAGCATTTT. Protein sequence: CATSRGETGPQPQHF.

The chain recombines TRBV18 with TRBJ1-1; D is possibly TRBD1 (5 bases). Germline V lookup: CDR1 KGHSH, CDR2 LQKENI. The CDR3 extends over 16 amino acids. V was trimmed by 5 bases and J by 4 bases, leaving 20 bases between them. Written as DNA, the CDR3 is TGTGCCAGCTCAACTGGGACCCCGAAGGGAGGCACTGAAGCTTTCTTT. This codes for CASSTGTPKGGTEAFF. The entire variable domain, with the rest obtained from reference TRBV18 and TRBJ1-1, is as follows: NAGVMQNPRHLVRRRGQEARLRCSPMKGHSHVYWYRQLPEEGLKFMVYLQKENIIDESGMPKERFSAEFPKEGPSILRIQQVVRGDSAAYFCASSTGTPKGGTEAFFGQGTRLTVV.

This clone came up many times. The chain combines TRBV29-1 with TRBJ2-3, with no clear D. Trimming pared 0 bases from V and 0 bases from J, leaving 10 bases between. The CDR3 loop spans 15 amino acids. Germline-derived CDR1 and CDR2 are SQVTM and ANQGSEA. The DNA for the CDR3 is TGCAGCGTTGAAGAACGGGTGAGGAGCACAGATACGCAGTATTTT. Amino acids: CSVEERVRSTDTQYF.

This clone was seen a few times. The DNA for the CDR3 is TGTGCCAGCAGCCAAGGAGGGGAAGAGACCCAGTACTTC. Its translation is CASSQGGEETQYF. This chain uses TRBV11-2 with TRBJ2-5; tentative D call: TRBD2 (6 bases). The CDR3 contains 13 residues. Trimming left V 5 bases short and J 3 bases short, with 10 bases between. Germline lookup yields CDR1 SGHAT and CDR2 FQNNGV.

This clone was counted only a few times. The CDR3: CASSLGQGARGYTF. CDR3 DNA sequence: TGTGCCAGTAGTTTGGGACAGGGGGCTCGTGGCTACACCTTC. The chain couples TRBV19 to TRBJ1-2, with 12 positions matching TRBD1. Germline V gene sequence: CDR1 LNHDA, CDR2 SQIVND (reference sequence). The CDR3 loop spans 14 amino acids. With V trimmed by 5 bases and J by 7 bases, 5 bases remained unmatched.

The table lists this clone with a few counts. This CDR3 is CASSGRDRASETQYF. CDR3 in DNA: TGTGCCAGCAGTGGCCGGGACAGGGCCTCGGAGACCCAGTACTTC. The chain has TRBV6-5 and TRBJ2-5; 9 bases are a match to TRBD1. Looked up from germline, CDR1 is MNHEY and CDR2 is SVGAGI. The CDR3 extends over 15 amino acids. Losses at the gene ends were 5 bases for V and 5 bases for J; bases not matched to a gene: 9.

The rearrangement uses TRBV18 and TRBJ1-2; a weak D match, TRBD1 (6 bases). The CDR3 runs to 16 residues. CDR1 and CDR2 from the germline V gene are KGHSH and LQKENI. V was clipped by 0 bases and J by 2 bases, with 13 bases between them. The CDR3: CASSPPVARGNYGYTF. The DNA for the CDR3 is TGTGCCAGCTCACCACCGGTGGCCAGGGGAAACTATGGCTACACCTTC.

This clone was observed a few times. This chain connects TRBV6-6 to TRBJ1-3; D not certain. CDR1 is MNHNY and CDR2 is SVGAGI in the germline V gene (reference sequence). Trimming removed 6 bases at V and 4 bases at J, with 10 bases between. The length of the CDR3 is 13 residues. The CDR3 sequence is CASSEHGGNTIYF. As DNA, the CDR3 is TGTGCCAGCAGCGAGCACGGGGGAAACACCATATATTTT.

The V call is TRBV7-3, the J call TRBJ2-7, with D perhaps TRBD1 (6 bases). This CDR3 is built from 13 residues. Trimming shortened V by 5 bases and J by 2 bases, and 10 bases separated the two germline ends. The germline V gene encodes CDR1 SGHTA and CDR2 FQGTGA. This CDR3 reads CASSKDSTYEQYF. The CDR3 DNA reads TGTGCCAGCAGCAAGGACAGTACCTACGAGCAGTACTTC.

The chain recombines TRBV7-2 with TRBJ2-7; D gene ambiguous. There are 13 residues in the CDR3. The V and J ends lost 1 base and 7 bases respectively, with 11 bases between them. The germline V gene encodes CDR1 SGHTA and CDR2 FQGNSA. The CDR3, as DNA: TGTGCCAGCAGCTTAGTTGGTATGAGGGAGCAGTACTTC. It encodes CASSLVGMREQYF. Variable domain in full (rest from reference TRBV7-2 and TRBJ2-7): GAGVSQSPSNKVTEKGKDVELRCDPISGHTALYWYRQSLGQGLEFLIYFQGNSAPDKSGLPSDRFSAERTGGSVSTLTIQRTQQEDSAVYLCASSLVGMREQYFGPGTRLTVT.

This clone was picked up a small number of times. The CDR3 is CASSFSGGSQETQYF. For the CDR3, the DNA is TGCGCCAGCAGCTTCAGCGGGGGATCCCAAGAGACCCAGTACTTC. The chain uses TRBV5-1 and TRBJ2-5; 8 positions match TRBD2. The CDR3 runs to 15 residues. The V gene's germline CDR1 is SGHRS and CDR2 YFSETQ. V shed 2 bases, J shed 1 base, and the junction held 4 bases outside the gene matches. Combining the CDR3 with reference TRBV5-1 and TRBJ2-5 gives the whole variable domain KAGVTQTPRYLIKTRGQQVTLSCSPISGHRSVSWYQQTPGQGLQFLFEYFSETQRNKGNFPGRFSGRQFSNSRSEMNVSTLELGDSALYLCASSFSGGSQETQYFGPGTRLLVL.

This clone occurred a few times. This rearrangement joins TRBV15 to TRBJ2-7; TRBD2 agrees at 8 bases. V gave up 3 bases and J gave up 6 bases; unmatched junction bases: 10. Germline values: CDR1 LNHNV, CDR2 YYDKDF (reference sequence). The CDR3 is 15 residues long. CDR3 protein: CATSRAGLERSEQYF. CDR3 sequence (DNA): TGTGCCACCAGCAGGGCGGGACTAGAAAGGAGCGAGCAGTACTTC. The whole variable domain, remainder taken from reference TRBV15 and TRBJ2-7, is DAMVIQNPRYQVTQFGKPVTLSCSQTLNHNVMYWYQQKSSQAPKLLFHYYDKDFNNEADTPDNFQSRRPNTSFCFLDIRSPGLGDTAMYLCATSRAGLERSEQYFGPGTRLTVT.

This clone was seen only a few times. This chain's CDR3 is CASSQDGLAGGPGDEQFF. The CDR3 DNA reads TGTGCCAGCAGCCAAGACGGGCTAGCGGGGGGGCCGGGTGATGAGCAGTTCTTC. The V call is TRBV4-2, the J call TRBJ2-1; 12 nucleotides line up with TRBD2. The CDR3 covers 18 residues. V was clipped by 0 bases and J by 8 bases; unmatched bases: 11. The germline gives CDR1 LGHNA, CDR2 YNFKEQ.

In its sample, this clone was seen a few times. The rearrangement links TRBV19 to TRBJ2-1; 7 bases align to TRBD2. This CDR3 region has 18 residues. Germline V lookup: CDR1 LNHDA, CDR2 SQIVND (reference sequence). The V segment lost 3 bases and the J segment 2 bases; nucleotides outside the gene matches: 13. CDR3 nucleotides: TGTGCCAGTAGTATGTCACAACGAGGGCTAGCGGCCTACAATGAGCAGTTCTTC. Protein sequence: CASSMSQRGLAAYNEQFF.

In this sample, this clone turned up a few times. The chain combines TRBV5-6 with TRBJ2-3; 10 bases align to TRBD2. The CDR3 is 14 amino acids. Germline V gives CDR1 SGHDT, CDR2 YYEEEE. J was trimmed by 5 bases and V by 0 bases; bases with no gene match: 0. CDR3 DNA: TGTGCCAGCAGCTTGGGACTAGCGGGAGATACGCAGTATTTT. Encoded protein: CASSLGLAGDTQYF.

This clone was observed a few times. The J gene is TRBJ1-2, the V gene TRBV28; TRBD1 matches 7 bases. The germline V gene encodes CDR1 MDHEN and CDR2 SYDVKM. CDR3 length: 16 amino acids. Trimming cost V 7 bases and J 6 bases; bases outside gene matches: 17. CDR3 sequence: CASTQIRGGESNGYTF. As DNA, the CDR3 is TGTGCCAGCACTCAGATTAGAGGGGGCGAGAGCAATGGCTACACCTTC.

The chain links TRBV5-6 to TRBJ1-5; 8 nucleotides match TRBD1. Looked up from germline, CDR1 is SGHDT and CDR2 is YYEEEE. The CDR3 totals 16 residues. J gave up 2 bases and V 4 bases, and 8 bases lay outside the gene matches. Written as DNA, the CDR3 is TGTGCCAGCAGCCTAGCGCCGGGACAGGGCAATCAGCCCCAGCATTTT. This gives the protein CASSLAPGQGNQPQHF.

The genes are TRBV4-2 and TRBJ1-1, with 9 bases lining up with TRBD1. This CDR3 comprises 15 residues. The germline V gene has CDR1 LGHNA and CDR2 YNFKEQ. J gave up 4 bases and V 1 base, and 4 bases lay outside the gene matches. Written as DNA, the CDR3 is TGTGCCAGCAGCCAAGGGGGACAGGGATTCACTGAAGCTTTCTTT. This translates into CASSQGGQGFTEAFF.